A single T cell receptor beta chain is shown here with its context. The antigen is not known. Germline V gene data show CDR1 as MNHEY and CDR2 as SMNVEV (reference sequence). The junction had 1 base not matched to a gene; V was cut back by 8 bases and J by 4 bases. The CDR3 totals 11 residues. These data belong to a study of cytomegalovirus exposure and HLA in healthy donors. Notes on the study in general: Relative to the approximately 700-donor mean, N-insertions were reportedly fewer in an Asian-associated ancestry cluster in a later analysis.

Primers for the PCR totalled 60 Vbeta and 13 Jbeta. Produced via immunoSEQ multiplex PCR; TCRdb's table is partial and in-frame only. The data hold roughly 70,000 clones, with about 67% observed a single time. The V gene is TRBV27, the J gene TRBJ1-2; 7 bases are a match to TRBD1. This sequence originates from a human donor in good health. The sample taken for sequencing was PBMCs. This CDR3 is CASGTAYGYTF. CDR3 DNA sequence: TGTGCCAGCGGGACAGCCTATGGCTACACCTTC.